This T cell receptor beta chain is from a study of blood T cell repertoires in COVID-19. Study context: COVID-19 samples from acute and convalescent phases originated in the United States, Italy and Spain.

TCRdb keeps only in-frame clones here, not all; method: immunoSEQ multiplex PCR. The sample holds over 250,000 clones; 75% to 95% are singletons and the top ten take about 2.5%. Specimen: peripheral blood. The sequence was obtained from a person under 35 with COVID-19, enrolled during active disease.

The CDR3 spells CSVGRLRRADVYEQYF. The CDR3 nucleotides are TGCAGCGTTGGTAGGCTAAGGCGAGCGGACGTCTACGAGCAGTACTTC. This rearrangement joins TRBV29-1 to TRBJ2-7; D possibly corresponds to TRBD2 (5 bases). This CDR3 has 16 residues. The V end lost 4 bases, the J end lost 3 bases, and 22 bases lay between the germline ends. The germline CDR1 and CDR2 sequences are SQVTM and ANQGSEA.